This TCR beta chain was identified in a study of blood T cell repertoires in COVID-19. Study-level background: Specimens from acute and convalescent COVID-19 originated in the United States, Italy and Spain. Sample material is recorded as cDNA or gDNA derived from T cells, B-cell-depleted T cells, or PBMCs.

Method: immunoSEQ multiplex PCR; TCRdb's copy keeps in-frame clones and lacks some. Among 150,000 to 200,000 clones, approximately 80% were seen once, and the ten largest hold approximately 12%. J gave up 4 bases and V 2 bases, and 5 bases lay outside the gene matches. Germline V gene sequence: CDR1 SGDLS, CDR2 YYNGEE. The CDR3 spans 15 residues. Recovered status in Cohort 3 required two negative PCRs, clearance, or symptom resolution. This clone was picked up one time. The receptor was derived from a woman aged 55 to 70 who had recovered from COVID-19. The sample taken for sequencing was PBMCs or T cells enriched from blood (not recorded which). The chain has TRBV9 and TRBJ2-1; TRBD2 aligns across 8 bases. The CDR3 coding sequence is TGTGCCAGCAGCGTGTTGGCGGGGGGTTACAATGAGCAGTTCTTC. Translated, it gives CASSVLAGGYNEQFF.